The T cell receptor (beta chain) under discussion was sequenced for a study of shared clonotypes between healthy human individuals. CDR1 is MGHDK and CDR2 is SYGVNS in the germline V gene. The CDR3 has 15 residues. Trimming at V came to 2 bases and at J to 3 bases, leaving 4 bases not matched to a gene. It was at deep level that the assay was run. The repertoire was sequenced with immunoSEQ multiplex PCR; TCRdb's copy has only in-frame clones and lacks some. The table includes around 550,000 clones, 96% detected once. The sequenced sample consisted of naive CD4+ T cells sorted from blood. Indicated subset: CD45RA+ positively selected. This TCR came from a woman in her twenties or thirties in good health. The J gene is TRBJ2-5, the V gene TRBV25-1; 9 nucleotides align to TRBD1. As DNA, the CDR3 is TGTGCCAGCAGTGAACCCGGGACAGGGAAAGAGACCCAGTACTTC. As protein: CASSEPGTGKETQYF.